One and the same sample provided the 30 T cell receptor beta chains below, sequenced in a study of blood T cell repertoires in COVID-19. Clones were read by immunoSEQ multiplex PCR, and TCRdb kept only the in-frame ones, dropping some. Of about 180,000 clones detected, 82% appear once; the ten largest clones hold 8.4%. Sample: peripheral blood. The receptors were gathered from a woman aged 70-85 years with acute or convalescent COVID-19.

J is TRBJ2-2 and V is TRBV7-2; 7 bases fit TRBD1. CDR3 length: 18 amino acids. The junction had 10 bases not matched to a gene; V was cut back by 2 bases and J by 1 base. The V gene's germline CDR1 is SGHTA and CDR2 FQGNSA. DNA for the CDR3: TGTGCCAGCAGCTTAAAGGGGGCCGAGCCCGGGAACACCGGGGAGCTGTTTTTT. This sequence encodes CASSLKGAEPGNTGELFF.

The chain has TRBV6-2 or TRBV6-3 and TRBJ2-5, with 9 bases fitting TRBD1. The CDR3 is 16 residues long. CDR1 and CDR2 (germline): MNHEY, SVGEGT. V was clipped by 2 bases and J by 0 bases; unmatched bases: 4. CDR3 residues: CASSYGDRANQETQYF. As DNA, the CDR3 is TGTGCCAGCAGTTACGGGGACAGGGCGAACCAAGAGACCCAGTACTTC.

This clone was recorded only once. The V gene is TRBV3-1 (or the pseudogene TRBV3-2), the J gene TRBJ2-1, with 7 bases aligning to TRBD2. Per the germline V gene, CDR1 is LGHDT and CDR2 is YNNKEL (reference sequence). The CDR3 is 15 amino acids. Losses at the gene ends were 0 bases for V and 14 bases for J; bases not matched to a gene: 13. The CDR3 coding sequence is TGTGCCAGCAGCCAAGATTCCTTTGGACTAGTCGCCAAGTTCTTC. Protein: CASSQDSFGLVAKFF.

The J gene is TRBJ1-2, the V gene TRBV18, with a possible D match to TRBD1 (6 bases). The germline V gene has CDR1 KGHSH and CDR2 LQKENI. The CDR3 extends over 11 amino acids. V gave up 6 bases and J gave up 4 bases, with 6 bases separating them. For the CDR3, the DNA is TGTGCCAGCTCGGACAGCTATGGCTACACCTTC. It yields the protein CASSDSYGYTF.

The CDR3 bases are TGTGCCAGCAGTGATTACAGGGCCTATGGCTACACCTTC. It is translated as CASSDYRAYGYTF. This chain uses TRBV2 with TRBJ1-2; D may be TRBD1 (6 bases). Germline CDR1 reads SNHLY; CDR2 reads FYNNEI. CDR3 length equals 13 residues. The V gene lost 3 bases and the J gene lost 4 bases, with 9 bases spanning the gap.

This chain joins TRBV7-2 and TRBJ2-7; no clear D gene. Germline V gene lookup returns CDR1 SGHTA and CDR2 FQGNSA. Trimming stripped 5 bases from V and 3 bases from J, with 8 bases between. This CDR3 comprises 12 residues. The CDR3 bases are TGTGCCAGCAGCCCAGGTCGCTACGAGCAGTACTTC. Protein product: CASSPGRYEQYF.

The rearrangement links TRBV9 to TRBJ1-5; weak D call: TRBD1 (5 bases). Germline CDR1 reads SGDLS; CDR2 reads YYNGEE. Deletions cut 1 base from V and 4 bases from J, with 12 bases between. The CDR3 loop spans 15 amino acids. The chain's CDR3 is CASSVSGHWNQPQHF. As DNA, the CDR3 is TGTGCCAGCAGCGTATCCGGACATTGGAATCAGCCCCAGCATTTT.

The chain employs TRBV10-3 and TRBJ2-2; no clear D gene. The CDR3 loop spans 15 amino acids. The germline V gene has CDR1 ENHRY and CDR2 SYGVKD. Trimming left V 6 bases short and J 3 bases short, with 14 bases between. The CDR3 DNA sequence: TGTGCCATCAGCCCAACCCCGCCAGACACCGGGGAGCTGTTTTTT. Residues: CAISPTPPDTGELFF.

This chain uses TRBV15 with TRBJ2-3; no clear D. V lost 0 bases, J lost 0 bases, and 7 bases lay in between. The CDR3 is 15 amino acids. In germline, CDR1 is LNHNV, CDR2 YYDKDF (reference sequence). In DNA form, the CDR3 reads TGTGCCACCAGCAGAGATCCTACTAGCACAGATACGCAGTATTTT. This gives the protein CATSRDPTSTDTQYF.

The V call is TRBV9, the J call TRBJ1-2; 7 nucleotides match TRBD1. V shed 0 bases, J shed 5 bases, and the junction held 7 bases outside the gene matches. Germline-derived CDR1 and CDR2 are SGDLS and YYNGEE. There are 15 residues in the CDR3. CDR3 in DNA: TGTGCCAGCAGCGTAGGGCCAGGGGGTCAGTATGGCTACACCTTC. Protein: CASSVGPGGQYGYTF.

CDR3 DNA sequence: TGTGCCAGCAGCTTTTATCTATCGCCGAACACTGAAGCTTTCTTT. Translating it yields CASSFYLSPNTEAFF. The chain uses TRBV11-2 and TRBJ1-1, with unresolved D. The V end lost 3 bases, the J end lost 1 base, and 12 bases lay between the germline ends. CDR3 length: 15 residues. Germline loops: CDR1 SGHAT, CDR2 FQNNGV. The full variable domain, its missing parts supplied by reference TRBV11-2 and TRBJ1-1, is EAGVAQSPRYKIIEKRQSVAFWCNPISGHATLYWYQQILGQGPKLLIQFQNNGVVDDSQLPKDRFSAERLKGVDSTLKIQPAKLEDSAVYLCASSFYLSPNTEAFFGQGTRLTVV.

The genes are TRBV5-1 and TRBJ1-6, with D possibly TRBD1 on 6 matching bases. Trimming removed 0 bases at V and 8 bases at J, with 9 bases between. The CDR3 sequence is 14 residues long. CDR1 and CDR2 from the germline V gene are SGHRS and YFSETQ. The CDR3 loop is CASSLDAGDSPLHF. The CDR3 bases are TGCGCCAGCAGCTTGGATGCAGGGGATTCACCCCTCCACTTT.

The chain has TRBV7-2 and TRBJ1-3; tentatively, D is TRBD1 (5 bases). Trimming stripped 8 bases from V and 0 bases from J, with 11 bases between. The CDR3 loop spans 14 amino acids. The germline CDR1 and CDR2 sequences are SGHTA and FQGNSA. The CDR3 region is CASGGGPSGNTIYF. CDR3 bases: TGTGCCAGCGGGGGGGGACCCTCTGGAAACACCATATATTTT.

This clone has just a few counts. The CDR3 region has the DNA TGTGCCAGCAGCCCCCGATTAGGGGACACCGGGGAGCTGTTTTTT. Its translation: CASSPRLGDTGELFF. The genes are TRBV7-2 and TRBJ2-2, with D tentatively TRBD1 (5 bases). CDR1 is SGHTA and CDR2 is FQGNSA in the germline V gene. V was cut by 5 bases and J by 3 bases, with 13 bases left in between. This CDR3 has 15 residues.

This chain joins TRBV28 and TRBJ1-2, with D possibly TRBD1 on 5 matching bases. The germline V and J ends were trimmed by 7 bases and 4 bases, with 22 bases remaining between them. The CDR3 length is 16 residues. In germline, CDR1 is MDHEN, CDR2 SYDVKM. The CDR3 coding sequence is TGTGCCAGCAACACGGGAGGTAGGGGACGGTCCTATGGCTACACCTTC. Translated: CASNTGGRGRSYGYTF.

Here the CDR3 DNA reads TGTGCCAGCGCCACCGCAGGGGACAATGAGCAGTTCTTC. This encodes CASATAGDNEQFF. The chain employs TRBV6-5 and TRBJ2-1; the D gene is possibly TRBD1 (6 bases). V gave up 8 bases and J gave up 5 bases, with 13 bases separating them. The CDR3 length is 13 residues. CDR1 and CDR2 (germline): MNHEY, SVGAGI.

The genes are TRBV3-1 (or the pseudogene TRBV3-2) and TRBJ1-3; 7 nucleotides align to TRBD1. With 0 bases clipped from V and 4 bases from J, the junction kept 6 bases outside the gene matches. The CDR3 is 16 residues long. Germline V lookup: CDR1 LGHDT, CDR2 YNNKEL (reference sequence). This CDR3 is CASSQEWGTEGNTIYF. CDR3 DNA sequence: TGTGCCAGCAGCCAAGAATGGGGGACAGAAGGAAACACCATATATTTT.

This clone was picked up a small number of times. The V call is TRBV4-1, the J call TRBJ2-3, with 10 bases aligning to TRBD2. The germline gives CDR1 MGHRA, CDR2 YSYEKL. V trimming: 4 bases; J trimming: 8 bases; junction bases outside the gene matches: 21. The CDR3 covers 19 residues. CDR3 coding DNA: TGCGCCAGCAGCCGCACAAGCTTTAGCGGGGGGAACCACTTTCCTACGCAGTATTTT. It encodes CASSRTSFSGGNHFPTQYF.

This chain uses TRBV18 with TRBJ2-4, with 15 positions matching TRBD2. Germline CDR1 KGHSH, CDR2 LQKENI. V was pared by 1 base and J by 1 base, with 8 bases of the junction left unmatched. The CDR3 has 20 residues. The CDR3 sequence: CASSPRGLAGGQIAKNIQYF. The CDR3 region has the DNA TGTGCCAGCTCACCACGCGGACTAGCGGGGGGGCAGATTGCCAAAAACATTCAGTACTTC.

The genes are TRBV18 and TRBJ2-1, with D possibly being TRBD2 (5 bases). Trimming cost V 1 base and J 0 bases, with 10 bases left between them. CDR3 length: 16 amino acids. CDR1 is KGHSH and CDR2 is LQKENI in the germline V gene. The CDR3 loop reads CASSPLGGSSYNEQFF. As DNA, the CDR3 is TGTGCCAGCTCACCACTAGGTGGGAGCTCCTACAATGAGCAGTTCTTC.

The chain uses TRBV29-1 and TRBJ2-3; D is uncertain. The V end lost 4 bases, the J end lost 0 bases, and 8 bases lay between the germline ends. This CDR3 has 13 amino acids. Germline-derived CDR1 and CDR2 are SQVTM and ANQGSEA. The CDR3 protein is CSVVPISTDTQYF. The CDR3 DNA is TGCAGCGTTGTCCCCATTAGCACAGATACGCAGTATTTT.

This clone was seen a few times. The CDR3 region has the DNA TGTGCCAGCAGCGTTAGCGGGGGATACTACGAGCAGTACTTC. Protein: CASSVSGGYYEQYF. This chain uses TRBV11-2 with TRBJ2-7; the match to TRBD2 covers 9 bases. V shed 5 bases and J 3 bases; nucleotides not matched to a gene: 5. This CDR3 contains 14 residues. Germline assignment: CDR1 SGHAT and CDR2 FQNNGV. The variable domain in full, completed from reference TRBV11-2 and TRBJ2-7, reads EAGVAQSPRYKIIEKRQSVAFWCNPISGHATLYWYQQILGQGPKLLIQFQNNGVVDDSQLPKDRFSAERLKGVDSTLKIQPAKLEDSAVYLCASSVSGGYYEQYFGPGTRLTVT.

The chain combines TRBV7-3 with TRBJ1-2; 12 bases fit TRBD1. The CDR3 is 12 amino acids. Germline V lookup: CDR1 SGHTA, CDR2 FQGTGA. The ends lost 5 bases at V and 14 bases at J; junction bases unmatched: 6. The CDR3 region has the DNA TGTGCCAGCAGCCTGGGACAGGGGGCGATTACCTTC. The encoded protein is CASSLGQGAITF.

In its sample, this clone was seen a few times. The J gene is TRBJ2-3, the V gene TRBV10-1, with 9 bases that match TRBD2. Trimming cost V 2 bases and J 2 bases; bases outside gene matches: 5. This CDR3 has 16 amino acids. Germline values: CDR1 WNHNN, CDR2 SYGVQD (reference sequence). The CDR3 spells CASSESLAGYTDTQYF. CDR3 DNA: TGCGCCAGCAGTGAGAGCCTAGCGGGATACACAGATACGCAGTATTTT.

The chain employs TRBV30 and TRBJ1-3; D gene ambiguous. The CDR3 runs 14 residues. The ends were cut back, 2 bases at V and 0 bases at J, with 8 bases in the middle. In germline, CDR1 is GTSNPN, CDR2 SVGIG (reference sequence). The CDR3 loop reads CAWSIGSSGNTIYF. CDR3 DNA sequence: TGTGCCTGGAGTATCGGGAGCTCTGGAAACACCATATATTTT.

This chain links TRBV19 with TRBJ1-1; no clear D. Trimming took off 6 bases at V and 8 bases at J, with 10 bases between the two ends. The germline V gene encodes CDR1 LNHDA and CDR2 SQIVND (reference sequence). The CDR3 runs 11 residues. The CDR3, as DNA: TGTGCCAGTAGGAAGGACTTCGAAGCTTTCTTT. Protein: CASRKDFEAFF.

The rearrangement uses TRBV5-5 and TRBJ2-7, with 7 bases that match TRBD1. This CDR3 region has 14 residues. In germline, CDR1 is SGHKS, CDR2 YYEKEE (reference sequence). Germline trimming cut 0 bases from V and 3 bases from J; bases unmatched to any gene: 3. CDR3: CASSLADRVYEQYF. The CDR3 coding sequence is TGTGCCAGCAGCTTGGCCGACAGGGTCTACGAGCAGTACTTC.

The table lists this clone with a few counts. This rearrangement joins TRBV3-1 (or the pseudogene TRBV3-2) to TRBJ1-2, with D perhaps matching TRBD1 (5 bases). The CDR3 loop spans 13 amino acids. The V end was cut by 5 bases, the J end by 4 bases, with 11 bases between. CDR1 is LGHDT, CDR2 YNNKEL, per germline (reference sequence). CDR3 region: CASSDSNPYGYTF. CDR3 sequence (DNA): TGTGCCAGCAGCGACAGCAACCCCTATGGCTACACCTTC.

This clone was observed a handful of times. The genes are TRBV20-1 and TRBJ1-2; possible D gene TRBD1, 5 bases. V dropped 3 bases and J dropped 1 base, with 12 bases sitting between them. The CDR3 runs to 14 residues. The germline CDR1 and CDR2 sequences are DFQATT and SNEGSKA (reference sequence). In DNA, the CDR3 is TGCAGTGCTAGTCGGCAGGGCGATAACTATGGCTACACCTTC. The encoded protein is CSASRQGDNYGYTF.

The V and J genes are TRBV3-1 (or the pseudogene TRBV3-2) and TRBJ1-5; D may be TRBD1 (5 bases). Germline V CDR1 and CDR2: LGHDT, YNNKEL (reference sequence). The CDR3 consists of 16 residues. Deletions cut 0 bases from V and 4 bases from J, with 13 bases between. CDR3 DNA sequence: TGTGCCAGCAGCCAAGAAGGGGCAGGGCAGAATCAGCCCCAGCATTTT. This translates into CASSQEGAGQNQPQHF.